A selection of T cell receptor beta chains follows, all from one sample in a study of Ad26.COV2.S vaccination and SARS-CoV-2 variants. Profiled with immunoSEQ multiplex PCR; TCRdb holds only in-frame clones, not every one. The sample holds about 350,000 clones; 80% to 90% are singletons and the top ten take about 5%. Sequenced material: peripheral blood, taken in a trial of Ad26.COV2.S vaccine versus placebo. The receptors derive from a person aged 18 to 65 who received the Ad26.COV2.S COVID-19 vaccine or a placebo. CDR3s include the opening cysteine and the closing phenylalanine or tryptophan. The D gene is left open where the match is weak. The size of a clone is reported for some rows only, either as once, few or many, or as a class for expanded clones.

j_call	clone_size	v_call	d_call	cdr3_aa	cdr3_nt
TRBJ2-2	once	TRBV5-1	.	CASSVSRTGRSTGELFF	TGCGCCAGCAGCGTGTCGAGGACCGGCCGGAGCACCGGGGAGCTGTTTTTT
TRBJ1-1	.	TRBV7-2	.	CASSLSRLVSAEAFF	TGTGCCAGCAGCTTATCCCGCTTAGTAAGCGCTGAAGCTTTCTTT
TRBJ2-1	.	TRBV28	.	CASSLWRTRSSYNEQFF	TGTGCCAGCAGTTTATGGCGGACCCGAAGCTCCTACAATGAGCAGTTCTTC
TRBJ2-1	.	TRBV15	.	CATSRDQVAYSYNEQFF	TGTGCCACCAGCAGAGATCAGGTAGCATACTCCTACAATGAGCAGTTCTTC
TRBJ2-7	.	TRBV5-1	.	CASSRDNNRREQYF	TGCGCCAGCAGCCGGGACAATAATCGGCGCGAGCAGTACTTC
TRBJ1-1	.	TRBV7-9	.	CASDRAIGGGTTEAFF	TGTGCCAGCGACCGCGCGATAGGGGGTGGAACCACTGAAGCTTTCTTT
TRBJ2-7	.	TRBV10-3	TRBD1	CAISTGGEQYF	TGTGCCATCAGCACAGGGGGAGAGCAGTACTTC
TRBJ2-7	.	TRBV27	TRBD2	CATLAPSYEQYF	TGTGCCACACTAGCGCCTTCCTACGAGCAGTACTTC
TRBJ1-5	.	TRBV19	.	CASSSDRDQPQHF	TGTGCCAGTAGTTCGGACAGAGATCAGCCCCAGCATTTT
TRBJ1-1	once	TRBV28	.	CASSLERVEAFF	TGTGCCAGCAGTTTGGAGAGGGTGGAAGCTTTCTTT
TRBJ2-3	.	TRBV12-5	TRBD2	CASGFQPLAGSTDTQYF	TGTGCTAGTGGTTTCCAACCACTAGCGGGAAGCACAGATACGCAGTATTTT
TRBJ2-1	.	TRBV2	TRBD2	CASRAGLAGNNEQFF	TGTGCCAGCAGAGCGGGACTAGCGGGGAACAATGAGCAGTTCTTC
TRBJ2-5	.	TRBV19	.	CATRERGSETQYF	TGTGCCACTCGGGAACGGGGGAGTGAGACCCAGTACTTC
TRBJ1-2	.	TRBV11-2	.	CASSNGQNYGYTF	TGTGCCAGCAGCAACGGACAGAACTATGGCTACACCTTC
TRBJ2-1	.	TRBV3-1/TRBV3-2	.	CASSRGRGDGQFF	TGTGCCAGCAGCCGAGGCAGGGGAGACGGGCAGTTCTTC
TRBJ1-4	.	TRBV2	.	CASHESRPAKLFF	TGTGCCAGTCACGAATCCCGACCGGCGAAACTGTTTTTT
TRBJ2-7	.	TRBV11-2	.	CASSFQDTSSYEQYF	TGTGCCAGCAGCTTTCAGGACACCTCAAGCTACGAGCAGTACTTC
TRBJ2-1	.	TRBV5-8	.	CASSLVQNNEQFF	TGTGCCAGCAGCTTGGTACAGAACAATGAGCAGTTCTTC
TRBJ1-2	.	TRBV19	.	CASSIEGTGKRLIGYTF	TGTGCCAGTAGTATAGAGGGAACAGGGAAAAGGCTCATTGGCTACACCTTC
TRBJ1-1	few	TRBV18	.	CASSLSDGNTEAFF	TGTGCCAGCTCACTTTCTGATGGGAACACTGAAGCTTTCTTT
TRBJ1-1	.	TRBV5-5	.	CASSLDSGNTEAFF	TGTGCCAGCAGCTTAGATTCGGGGAACACTGAAGCTTTCTTT
TRBJ2-1	.	TRBV19	TRBD2	CASSIGLAGYNEQFF	TGTGCCAGTAGTATAGGACTAGCGGGGTACAATGAGCAGTTCTTC
TRBJ2-1	.	TRBV6-2/TRBV6-3	TRBD2	CASSYSGSGGGYNEQFF	TGTGCCAGCAGTTACTCGGGATCGGGGGGAGGATACAATGAGCAGTTCTTC
TRBJ1-1	.	TRBV5-5	.	CASSLTRNTEAFF	TGTGCCAGCAGCTTGACCCGGAACACTGAAGCTTTCTTT
TRBJ2-1	.	TRBV10-3	.	CAISRDGVEQFF	TGTGCCATCAGCAGGGACGGGGTTGAGCAGTTCTTC
TRBJ2-5	.	TRBV19	.	CASSTRGGVETQYF	TGTGCCAGTAGTACTCGCGGAGGAGTTGAGACCCAGTACTTC
TRBJ1-6	few	TRBV6-5	.	CASSYGSYNSPLHF	TGTGCCAGCAGTTACGGCTCCTATAATTCACCCCTCCACTTT
TRBJ2-5	.	TRBV2	.	CASNTPGLRQETQYF	TGTGCCAGCAACACTCCGGGACTTAGACAAGAGACCCAGTACTTC
TRBJ2-7	.	TRBV4-1	.	CASSQDSQVAYEQYF	TGCGCCAGCAGCCAAGACTCACAGGTCGCCTACGAGCAGTACTTC
TRBJ1-3	.	TRBV7-2	.	CASSLGTYGNTIYF	TGTGCCAGCAGCTTAGGGACTTACGGAAACACCATATATTTT
TRBJ2-1	.	TRBV5-1	.	CASSLVLAAGYNEQFF	TGCGCCAGCAGCTTGGTGCTAGCAGCGGGCTACAATGAGCAGTTCTTC
TRBJ1-5	.	TRBV6-6	.	CASSYFSDNQPQHF	TGTGCCAGCAGTTACTTCTCAGACAATCAGCCCCAGCATTTT
TRBJ1-1	.	TRBV28	.	CASGGPTTEAFF	TGTGCCAGTGGGGGTCCGACCACTGAAGCTTTCTTT
TRBJ1-2	once	TRBV6-1	TRBD1	CASSEGGQGWRGYTF	TGTGCCAGCAGTGAAGGGGGACAGGGTTGGCGGGGCTACACCTTC
TRBJ1-1	once	TRBV28	.	CASSSRMNTEAFF	TGTGCCAGCAGTTCCAGGATGAACACTGAAGCTTTCTTT
TRBJ2-1	.	TRBV28	.	CASSLGQGYEQFF	TGTGCCAGCAGTTTGGGGCAGGGCTATGAGCAGTTCTTC
TRBJ1-4	.	TRBV6-5	.	CASSPGVATNEKLFF	TGTGCCAGCAGCCCCGGAGTTGCAACTAATGAAAAACTGTTTTTT
TRBJ2-3	.	TRBV3-1/TRBV3-2	.	CASSQMAADTQYF	TGTGCCAGCAGCCAAATGGCGGCAGATACGCAGTATTTT
TRBJ1-2	.	TRBV2	TRBD1	CASGDSDQRARGYTF	TGTGCCAGCGGGGACAGTGACCAAAGGGCTCGTGGCTACACCTTC
TRBJ2-1	once	TRBV6-5	TRBD2	CASSTGLAGVVRQFF	TGTGCCAGCAGTACGGGACTAGCGGGAGTCGTGCGGCAGTTCTTC
TRBJ2-7	.	TRBV4-1	TRBD2	CASSQDWSGRAGEQYF	TGCGCCAGCAGCCAAGATTGGAGCGGGAGGGCCGGGGAGCAGTACTTC
TRBJ2-1	.	TRBV7-6	TRBD2	CASSLVGGTNNEQFF	TGTGCCAGCAGCTTAGTGGGGGGGACTAACAATGAGCAGTTCTTC
TRBJ2-3	.	TRBV7-9	.	CASSRPGVSTDTQYF	TGTGCCAGCAGCAGACCAGGGGTCAGCACAGATACGCAGTATTTT
TRBJ2-7	.	TRBV27	.	CASSFPGTNYEQYF	TGTGCCAGCAGTTTTCCTGGGACAAACTACGAGCAGTACTTC
TRBJ1-1	.	TRBV6-2/TRBV6-3	TRBD1	CASSSLRQGTMNTEAFF	TGTGCCAGCAGTTCCCTACGACAGGGGACTATGAACACTGAAGCTTTCTTT
TRBJ1-6	.	TRBV19	.	CASSILYNSPLHF	TGTGCCAGTAGTATCCTATATAATTCACCCCTCCACTTT
TRBJ1-1	.	TRBV29-1	.	CSVSFGSNTEAFF	TGCAGCGTTAGTTTTGGATCAAACACTGAAGCTTTCTTT
TRBJ1-1	.	TRBV7-3	.	CASSLTADTEAFF	TGTGCCAGCAGCTTAACCGCGGACACTGAAGCTTTCTTT